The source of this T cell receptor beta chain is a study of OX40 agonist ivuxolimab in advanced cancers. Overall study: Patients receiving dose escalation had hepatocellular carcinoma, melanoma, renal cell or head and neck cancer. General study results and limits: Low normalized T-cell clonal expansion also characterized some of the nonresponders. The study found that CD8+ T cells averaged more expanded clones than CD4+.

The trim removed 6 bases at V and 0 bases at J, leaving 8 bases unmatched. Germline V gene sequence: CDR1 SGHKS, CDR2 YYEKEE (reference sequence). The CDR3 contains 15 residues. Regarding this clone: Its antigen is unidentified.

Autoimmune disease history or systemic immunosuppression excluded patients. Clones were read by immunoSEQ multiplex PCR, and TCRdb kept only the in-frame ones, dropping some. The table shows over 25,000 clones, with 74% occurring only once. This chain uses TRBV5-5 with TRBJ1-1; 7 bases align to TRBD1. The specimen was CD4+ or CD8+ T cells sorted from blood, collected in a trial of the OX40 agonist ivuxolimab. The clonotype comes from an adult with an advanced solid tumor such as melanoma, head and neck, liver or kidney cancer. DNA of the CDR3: TGTGCCAGCAATGGACAGGTGGGGGTGAACACTGAAGCTTTCTTT. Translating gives CASNGQVGVNTEAFF. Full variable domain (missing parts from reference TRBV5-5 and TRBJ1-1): DAGVTQSPTHLIKTRGQQVTLRCSPISGHKSVSWYQQVLGQGPQFIFQYYEKEERGRGNFPDRFSARQFPNYSSELNVNALLLGDSALYLCASNGQVGVNTEAFFGQGTRLTVV.